These 29 T cell receptor beta chains share one sample of origin, sequenced in a study of cytomegalovirus exposure and HLA in healthy donors. The PCR made use of 60 Vbeta and 13 Jbeta primers. The assay was immunoSEQ multiplex PCR, and TCRdb's table has in-frame clones only and misses some. The data contain 110,000 or so clones, approximately 83% of them seen just once; the ten biggest clones take up about 5.9%. Sequenced material: PBMCs. These receptors were obtained from a man in his late teens or twenties in good health and CMV-seronegative.

V is TRBV28 and J is TRBJ2-2, with 7 bases that match TRBD1. Per the germline V gene, CDR1 is MDHEN and CDR2 is SYDVKM. Unmatched junction bases numbered 4, after V lost 2 bases and J lost 4 bases. CDR3 size: 15 residues. The CDR3 is CASSLEGQITGELFF. The CDR3 DNA reads as TGTGCCAGCAGTTTAGAGGGACAGATCACCGGGGAGCTGTTTTTT.

This chain uses TRBV18 with TRBJ1-1, with D possibly matching TRBD1 (6 bases). Germline CDR1 reads KGHSH; CDR2 reads LQKENI. The V end lost 3 bases, the J end lost 3 bases, and 8 bases lay between the germline ends. The CDR3 runs 13 residues. The CDR3 DNA follows: TGTGCCAGCTCACCGGGGGCGGACACTGAAGCTTTCTTT. Its protein is CASSPGADTEAFF.

The chain uses TRBV10-2 and TRBJ1-2; 8 positions agree with TRBD1. CDR3 length: 12 residues. Germline values: CDR1 WSHSY, CDR2 SAAADI. The junction had 3 bases not matched to a gene; V was cut back by 8 bases and J by 4 bases. The CDR3 region is CASLDRGYGYTF. CDR3 coding DNA: TGCGCCAGCCTTGACAGGGGCTATGGCTACACCTTC.

J is TRBJ2-7 and V is TRBV27; TRBD2 agrees at 13 bases. V was pared by 8 bases and J by 4 bases, with 8 bases of the junction left unmatched. The germline V gene encodes CDR1 MNHEY and CDR2 SMNVEV (reference sequence). CDR3 size: 15 residues. CDR3: CASVRTSGSEYEQYF. The CDR3 DNA reads as TGTGCCAGCGTAAGGACTAGCGGGAGTGAATACGAGCAGTACTTC.

The rearrangement joins TRBV28 to TRBJ2-3; 7 nucleotides agree with TRBD1. V trimming: 3 bases; J trimming: 1 base; junction bases outside the gene matches: 4. CDR3 length: 15 residues. Looked up from germline, CDR1 is MDHEN and CDR2 is SYDVKM. The CDR3 sequence: CASSLDRRRTDTQYF. CDR3 DNA: TGTGCCAGCAGTTTGGACAGGCGACGCACAGATACGCAGTATTTT. The whole variable domain, filled in from reference TRBV28 and TRBJ2-3, reads DVKVTQSSRYLVKRTGEKVFLECVQDMDHENMFWYRQDPGLGLRLIYFSYDVKMKEKGDIPEGYSVSREKKERFSLILESASTNQTSMYLCASSLDRRRTDTQYFGPGTRLTVL.

By share, this clone ranks as medium-sized. The sample has other DNA sequences that encode this CDR3 too. The V call is TRBV6-5, the J call TRBJ2-2, with D tentatively TRBD2 (6 bases). V lost 2 bases, J lost 5 bases, and 9 bases lay in between. The CDR3 covers 14 residues. Germline V gene lookup returns CDR1 MNHEY and CDR2 SVGAGI. For the CDR3, the DNA is TGTGCCAGCAGTTACGATAGCGGTACCGGGGAGCTGTTTTTT. As protein: CASSYDSGTGELFF.

The V gene is TRBV19, the J gene TRBJ2-1; D might be TRBD1 (6 bases). Germline V gene sequence: CDR1 LNHDA, CDR2 SQIVND (reference sequence). Trimming left V 4 bases short and J 7 bases short, with 11 bases between. CDR3 length: 13 amino acids. The CDR3 nucleotides read TGTGCCAGTAGTAGATCCAGGGGAAATGAGCAGTTCTTC. Translation: CASSRSRGNEQFF.

This chain links TRBV10-3 with TRBJ2-6; 8 bases match TRBD2. Germline loops: CDR1 ENHRY, CDR2 SYGVKD. Trimming cost V 10 bases and J 1 base; bases outside gene matches: 12. The CDR3 contains 17 residues. The CDR3 DNA sequence: TGTGCCACCCGGGTATCGGGAGGGCCGTCTGGGGCCAACGTCCTGACTTTC. As protein: CATRVSGGPSGANVLTF.

V usage is TRBV28 and J usage is TRBJ2-3; 12 bases align to TRBD2. The CDR3 sequence is 15 residues long. Per the germline V gene, CDR1 is MDHEN and CDR2 is SYDVKM. V shed 2 bases, J shed 10 bases, and the junction held 7 bases outside the gene matches. CDR3 nucleotide sequence: TGTGCCAGCAGTTTAAGGCTAGCGGGAGGGCCGCCGCAGTATTTT. It specifies CASSLRLAGGPPQYF.

The sample holds one count of this clone. This chain links TRBV5-1 with TRBJ2-3; no clear D. The V and J ends lost 4 bases and 0 bases respectively, with 21 bases between them. CDR1 SGHRS and CDR2 YFSETQ come from the germline V gene. CDR3 size: 18 residues. The DNA of the CDR3 is TGCGCCAGCAGCCCCCGGTGGTTGTTGGCGGAAAGCACAGATACGCAGTATTTT. Its translation is CASSPRWLLAESTDTQYF.

The chain employs TRBV29-1 and TRBJ2-5; unclear D gene. The CDR3 is made up of 11 amino acids. V gave up 8 bases and J gave up 4 bases, with 11 bases separating them. Per the germline V gene, CDR1 is SQVTM and CDR2 is ANQGSEA. CDR3 coding DNA: TGCAGCACAGCATCAGGAGAGACCCAGTACTTC. Amino acid sequence: CSTASGETQYF.

The rearrangement uses TRBV9 and TRBJ2-2, with 9 bases identical to TRBD1. Germline V gene data show CDR1 as SGDLS and CDR2 as YYNGEE. CDR3 length: 16 residues. The V segment lost 3 bases and the J segment 3 bases; nucleotides outside the gene matches: 6. CDR3: CASSAGTGWDTGELFF. CDR3 nucleotides: TGTGCCAGCAGCGCCGGGACAGGGTGGGACACCGGGGAGCTGTTTTTT.

This clone turned up a few times. This chain uses TRBV4-3 with TRBJ1-4, with a weak D call TRBD1 (6 bases). The CDR3 contains 17 residues. Germline CDR1 is LGHNA and CDR2 is YSLEER. The V gene lost 0 bases and the J gene lost 7 bases, with 18 bases spanning the gap. CDR3 sequence (DNA): TGCGCCAGCAGCCAAGAGGGGACCCAGGGGATGGGTGAAAAACTGTTTTTT. It encodes CASSQEGTQGMGEKLFF.

The V gene is TRBV6-1, the J gene TRBJ2-2, with TRBD2 as a possible D gene (5 bases). CDR3 size: 16 residues. Germline V gene lookup returns CDR1 MNHNS and CDR2 SASEGT. Trimming removed 4 bases from V and 1 base from J, with 13 bases in between. This chain's CDR3 is CASSATGTLNTGELFF. The DNA of the CDR3 is TGTGCCAGCAGTGCGACGGGAACACTGAACACCGGGGAGCTGTTTTTT.

The gene calls are TRBV2 and TRBJ2-7, with TRBD1 identical over 9 bases. The CDR3 loop spans 14 amino acids. Germline CDR1 SNHLY, CDR2 FYNNEI. V trimming: 1 base; J trimming: 5 bases; junction bases outside the gene matches: 3. The CDR3 DNA reads TGTGCCAGCAGTGAAGTACAGGGGGCGGACGAGCAGTACTTC. It encodes CASSEVQGADEQYF.

This clone was detected only a few times. The chain employs TRBV18 and TRBJ1-3, with D uncertain. The CDR3 sequence is 15 residues long. Trimming pared 0 bases from V and 2 bases from J, leaving 8 bases between. CDR1 KGHSH and CDR2 LQKENI come from the germline V gene. For the CDR3, the DNA is TGTGCCAGCTCACCACCGGCAAGTCCTGGAAACACCATATATTTT. It specifies CASSPPASPGNTIYF.

The chain employs TRBV5-4 and TRBJ2-1, with 10 bases lining up with TRBD2. The V gene's germline CDR1 is SGHNT and CDR2 YYREEE (reference sequence). The CDR3 totals 16 residues. Trimming cost V 4 bases and J 5 bases; bases outside gene matches: 9. CDR3 DNA sequence: TGTGCCAGCAGCCGGGATCGGACTAGCGGCCACAATGAGCAGTTCTTC. This translates into CASSRDRTSGHNEQFF.

The rearrangement joins TRBV10-2 to TRBJ1-5; weak D call: TRBD1 (5 bases). The length of the CDR3 is 14 residues. The V and J ends lost 5 bases and 0 bases respectively, with 8 bases between them. Germline V gene data show CDR1 as WSHSY and CDR2 as SAAADI. In DNA form, the CDR3 reads TGCGCCAGCAGTATGACAGTTAGCAATCAGCCCCAGCATTTT. Protein sequence: CASSMTVSNQPQHF.

The CDR3 nucleotides read TGTGCCAGCAGCGTAGAAATAGCGGGAGATACGCAGTATTTT. It translates to CASSVEIAGDTQYF. The chain links TRBV9 to TRBJ2-3; 7 bases are a match to TRBD2. Trimming at V came to 0 bases and at J to 5 bases, leaving 3 bases not matched to a gene. This CDR3 spans 14 amino acids. CDR1 and CDR2 from the germline V gene are SGDLS and YYNGEE.

The chain combines TRBV28 with TRBJ2-7, with 7 bases identical to TRBD2. The V gene's germline CDR1 is MDHEN and CDR2 SYDVKM. The trim removed 6 bases at V and 4 bases at J, leaving 9 bases unmatched. This CDR3 contains 14 residues. CDR3 protein: CASSFSGNLYEQYF. The CDR3 DNA is TGTGCCAGCAGCTTCAGCGGGAACCTTTACGAGCAGTACTTC.

J is TRBJ2-3 and V is TRBV4-2; 8 bases map to TRBD2. V trimming: 4 bases; J trimming: 0 bases; junction bases outside the gene matches: 9. Germline CDR1 LGHNA, CDR2 YNFKEQ. The CDR3 is 17 amino acids. CDR3 bases: TGTGCCAGCAGCCTCCGGGCCCCTAGCGGGAGCACAGATACGCAGTATTTT. Translated: CASSLRAPSGSTDTQYF.

CDR3 residues: CASSLSGSLGNEQFF. CDR3 coding DNA: TGTGCCAGCAGCTTAAGCGGGAGTCTTGGAAATGAGCAGTTCTTC. This chain joins TRBV5-5 and TRBJ2-1; 8 bases fit TRBD2. The CDR3 contains 15 residues. V dropped 2 bases and J dropped 7; count of bases not matched to a gene: 8. In germline, CDR1 is SGHKS, CDR2 YYEKEE (reference sequence).

The genes are TRBV29-1 and TRBJ2-7, with D tentatively TRBD2 (7 bases). The CDR3 covers 14 residues. Germline loops: CDR1 SQVTM, CDR2 ANQGSEA. Trimming removed 6 bases at V and 2 bases at J, with 17 bases between. The CDR3 DNA reads TGCAGCGTGGGGGGGGCAGGAGAAACCTACGAGCAGTACTTC. Translated: CSVGGAGETYEQYF.

V is TRBV18 and J is TRBJ2-7; 8 bases fit TRBD1. From germline, CDR1 is KGHSH and CDR2 LQKENI. With 0 bases clipped from V and 3 bases from J, the junction kept 4 bases outside the gene matches. The CDR3 spans 15 residues. CDR3 in amino acids: CASSPPMGQVYEQYF. The CDR3, as DNA: TGTGCCAGCTCACCACCGATGGGACAGGTCTACGAGCAGTACTTC.

The chain has TRBV5-4 and TRBJ2-7; possibly TRBD2 for D (6 bases). The V gene lost 9 bases and the J gene lost 0 bases, with 19 bases spanning the gap. Per the germline V gene, CDR1 is SGHNT and CDR2 is YYREEE (reference sequence). The CDR3 contains 15 residues. CDR3 bases: TGTGCCACAGCGGCTGAGGCTAGCGCCTCCTACGAGCAGTACTTC. It specifies CATAAEASASYEQYF. Combining the CDR3 with reference TRBV5-4 and TRBJ2-7 gives the whole variable domain ETGVTQSPTHLIKTRGQQVTLRCSSQSGHNTVSWYQQALGQGPQFIFQYYREEENGRGNFPPRFSGLQFPNYSSELNVNALELDDSALYLCATAAEASASYEQYFGPGTRLTVT.

The V and J genes are TRBV4-3 and TRBJ2-1, with 9 bases aligning to TRBD1. Germline-derived CDR1 and CDR2 are LGHNA and YSLEER. With 6 bases clipped from V and 0 bases from J, the junction kept 6 bases outside the gene matches. CDR3 length equals 16 residues. DNA for the CDR3: TGCGCCAGCAGTCCTTCGGGACAGGGCTCCTACAATGAGCAGTTCTTC. Amino acid sequence: CASSPSGQGSYNEQFF.

In this sample, this clone turned up once. The gene calls are TRBV7-6 and TRBJ2-7; D gene uncertain. CDR1 is SGHVS and CDR2 is FNYEAQ in the germline V gene. The CDR3 is 14 amino acids. Trimming cost V 1 base and J 2 bases, with 9 bases left between them. The CDR3 spells CASSLVEQTYEQYF. The CDR3 DNA reads TGTGCCAGCAGCTTAGTGGAGCAAACCTACGAGCAGTACTTC.

This chain links TRBV19 with TRBJ1-2, with D possibly being TRBD1 (6 bases). V dropped 5 bases and J dropped 2 bases, with 9 bases sitting between them. The CDR3 consists of 13 residues. CDR1 is LNHDA, CDR2 SQIVND, per germline (reference sequence). CDR3 nucleotide sequence: TGTGCCAGTAGTCACAGGGCGAACTATGGCTACACCTTC. Its translation: CASSHRANYGYTF.

This chain uses TRBV7-8 with TRBJ2-7; 8 bases align to TRBD2. V dropped 1 base and J dropped 1; count of bases not matched to a gene: 6. Germline assignment: CDR1 SGHVS and CDR2 FQNEAQ. The CDR3 covers 16 residues. In nucleotides, the CDR3 is TGTGCCAGCAGCTTAGTGGAGCAGCGGGGGTCCTACGAGCAGTACTTC. Translation gives CASSLVEQRGSYEQYF.